This TCR beta chain derives from a study of blood T cell repertoires in COVID-19. Across the study: Italy, Spain and the United States were the sources of the convalescent and acute COVID-19 samples. PBMCs, B-cell-depleted T cells, or T cells were the source of the cDNA or gDNA that made up the material.

Per the original methods: Amplification of reference gene primers provided the estimated nucleated cell counts. The table came from immunoSEQ multiplex PCR; TCRdb's copy has only in-frame clones and leaves some out. That table gives V, J and clone size, and the DNA gave D and trimming. Among roughly 230,000 clones listed, around 90% were seen once. This clone was counted a few times. V dropped 4 bases and J dropped 7; count of bases not matched to a gene: 12. There are 15 residues in the CDR3. Per the germline V gene, CDR1 is LNHDA and CDR2 is SQIVND (reference sequence). This TCR came from an older woman with COVID-19, enrolled during active disease. Source material: peripheral blood. This chain connects TRBV19 to TRBJ1-1; 7 bases align to TRBD1. The CDR3 protein is CASSTTRDSEGEAFF. The CDR3 coding sequence is TGTGCCAGTAGTACCACACGGGACAGTGAAGGTGAAGCTTTCTTT.